This T cell receptor (beta chain) was recovered during a study of neurological immune-mediated disorders. MiXCR, run by TCRdb on the 5' RACE reads, gives a single entry per CDR3 protein. The sample has roughly 70,000 distinct CDR3 sequences; about 4% are singletons. Regarding this clonotype: Its antigen remains unknown.

The CDR3 loop spans 19 amino acids. V lost 5 bases to trimming and J lost 4 bases, with 26 bases between them. Study findings and constraints: Private repertoires in all groups were suggested by the absence of shared CDR3 amino acid sequences among expanded clones across subjects.

This receptor was obtained from a man in his thirties or forties with multiple sclerosis. The V call is TRBV12-3 or TRBV12-4, the J call TRBJ1-4; possible D gene TRBD1, 6 bases. The sample taken for sequencing was PBMCs. In DNA, the CDR3 is TGTGCCAGCAGTCATCTTCCTTTAGCTGGTAGGGGGATTAATGAAAAACTGTTTTTT. Its translation is CASSHLPLAGRGINEKLFF.